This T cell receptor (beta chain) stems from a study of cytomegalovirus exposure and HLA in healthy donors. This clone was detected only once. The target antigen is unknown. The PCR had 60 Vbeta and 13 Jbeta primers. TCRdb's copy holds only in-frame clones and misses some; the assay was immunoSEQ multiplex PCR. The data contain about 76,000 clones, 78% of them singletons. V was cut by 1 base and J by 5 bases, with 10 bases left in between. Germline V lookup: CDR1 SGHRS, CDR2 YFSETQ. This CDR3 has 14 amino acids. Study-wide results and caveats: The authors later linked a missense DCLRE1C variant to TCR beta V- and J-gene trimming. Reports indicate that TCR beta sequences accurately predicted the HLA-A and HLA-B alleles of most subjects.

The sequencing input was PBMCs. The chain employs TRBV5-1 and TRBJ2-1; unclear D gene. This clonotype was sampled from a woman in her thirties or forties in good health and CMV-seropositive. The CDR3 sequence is CASSLSVINNEQFF. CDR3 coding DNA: TGCGCCAGCAGCTTGTCGGTAATAAACAATGAGCAGTTCTTC.